This record concerns one T cell receptor (beta chain) sequence. Its antigen is as yet unknown. The entry originates in a study of OX40 agonist ivuxolimab in advanced cancers. For the study at large: Of the patients, three showed partial responses, one with hepatocellular carcinoma and two with cutaneous melanoma. Study-wide findings and caveats: Dosing at 0.1 to 3.0 mg/kg was accompanied by clonal expansion of CD4+ and CD8+ blood T cells by week 6.

Profiling relied on immunoSEQ multiplex PCR, and the TCRdb table lists in-frame clones only, not all of them. The sample holds tens of thousands of clones, approximately 80% seen once. CDR3 size: 14 residues. Germline V CDR1 and CDR2: MNHEY, SVGAGI. V was trimmed by 0 bases and J by 5 bases, leaving 7 bases between them. This TCR derives from an adult with an advanced solid tumor such as melanoma, head and neck, liver or kidney cancer. This specimen consisted of CD4+ or CD8+ T cells sorted from blood, obtained in a trial of the OX40 agonist ivuxolimab. The rearrangement joins TRBV6-5 to TRBJ2-2; weak D call: TRBD1 (5 bases). The CDR3 nucleotides are TGTGCCAGCAGTTACTCTACAGGTACCGGGGAGCTGTTTTTT. It is translated as CASSYSTGTGELFF.